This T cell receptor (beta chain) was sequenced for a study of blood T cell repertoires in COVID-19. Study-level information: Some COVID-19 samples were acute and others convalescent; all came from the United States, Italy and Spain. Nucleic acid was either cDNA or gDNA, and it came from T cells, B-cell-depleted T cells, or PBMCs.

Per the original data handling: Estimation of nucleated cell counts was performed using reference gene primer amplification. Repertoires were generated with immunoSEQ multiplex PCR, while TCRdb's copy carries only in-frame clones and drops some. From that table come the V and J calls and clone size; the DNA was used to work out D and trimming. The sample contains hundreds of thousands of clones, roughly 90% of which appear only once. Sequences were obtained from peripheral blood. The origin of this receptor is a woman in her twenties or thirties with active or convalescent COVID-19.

The DNA for the CDR3 is TGTGCCACCTCGCCAGTTTGGAATTCACCCCTCCACTTT. It specifies CATSPVWNSPLHF. The chain uses TRBV6-5 and TRBJ1-6; D is undetermined. Germline V lookup: CDR1 MNHEY, CDR2 SVGAGI. Between the trimmed V and J ends, which lost 10 bases and 7 bases, there was a span of 14 bases. This CDR3 spans 13 amino acids.